This T cell receptor (beta chain) comes out of a study of T cell repertoires in cytomegalovirus infection. Turning to the study itself: CMV epitopes used comprised recently identified HLA-C-restricted ones and well-studied HLA-B-restricted ones. Signatures in public TCR beta sequences pointed to both CMV infection and matching HLA type.

TCRdb re-analysed the reads in MiXCR, keeping a single row per CDR3 protein. The data show some 350,000 distinct CDR3 sequences, about 34% seen once. The CDR3 has 13 residues. V was cut by 0 bases and J by 7 bases, with 7 bases left in between. CDR1 is MGHRA and CDR2 is YSYEKL in the germline V gene. Broader study findings: Cumulative public TCR beta family frequency identified CMV carriers with the relevant HLA. Dominant in the ex vivo response were TCR beta clonotypes restricted by HLA-C and specific for CMV.

Note on this clonotype: Its antigen is unidentified.

V usage is TRBV4-1 and J usage is TRBJ1-5, with D uncertain. This TCR was sampled from a human donor in good health (CMV status not recorded). Some clones in this sample may be carry-over from other donors' samples. The material sequenced was cultured PBMCs, taken from culture after CMV antigen stimulation. For the CDR3, the DNA is TGCGCCAGCAGCCAAGATCCAGAGCAGCCCCAGCATTTT. This encodes CASSQDPEQPQHF.